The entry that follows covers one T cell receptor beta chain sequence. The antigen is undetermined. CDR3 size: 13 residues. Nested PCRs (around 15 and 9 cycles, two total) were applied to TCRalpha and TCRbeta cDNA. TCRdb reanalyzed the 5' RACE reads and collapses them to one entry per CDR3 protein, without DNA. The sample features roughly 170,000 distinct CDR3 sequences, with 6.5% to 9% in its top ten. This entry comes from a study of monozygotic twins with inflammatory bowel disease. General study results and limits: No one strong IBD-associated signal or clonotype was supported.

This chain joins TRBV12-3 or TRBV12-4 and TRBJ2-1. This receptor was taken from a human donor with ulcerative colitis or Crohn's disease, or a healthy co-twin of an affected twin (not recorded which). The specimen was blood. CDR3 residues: CASSFAQINEQFF.